This T cell receptor beta chain was sequenced in a study of T cells in Graves' hyperthyroidism and ophthalmopathy (dated by TCRdb to 2018 to 2020). As for the study more broadly: Peripheral blood was collected at initial diagnosis, before any treatment. TCR V-J signatures able to tell the groups apart were searched for in a discovery cohort of about a hundred patients, of whom roughly 42 had Graves' ophthalmopathy and about 60 had stable Graves' hyperthyroidism. Prospective prediction of ophthalmopathy was tested in an independent validation cohort of about 19 hyperthyroidism patients and some 17 patients who later progressed to ophthalmopathy. The 85 to 100 discovery patients were randomly split 7:3 into training and test sets. Thyroid tissue and blood T-cell repertoires from roughly six Graves' hyperthyroidism patients were also compared in the study. Once sampling was done, hyperthyroidism patients were given methimazole at a starting dose of 30 mg daily, whereas ophthalmopathy patients were given high-dose intravenous methylprednisolone. The paper describes TCR Vbeta CDR3 sequencing of 140 or so peripheral blood samples, made up of 43 ophthalmopathy patients, 70 to 75 hyperthyroidism patients and 17 progressor patients. What the research found in general, with its limitations: Sample size was not statistically predetermined, and blinding of investigators to group allocation was not performed. During validation, the model predicted progression to ophthalmopathy a median of approximately 7 months ahead of onset, with 60% to 71% sensitivity and about 75% specificity. Most expanded thyroid clonotypes (frequency above 0.001) were also found in blood, which suggests that blood repertoires may mirror thyroid immune responses. A 13 V-J signature model separated ophthalmopathy from stable hyperthyroidism, with 87.88% sensitivity and about 81% specificity in cross-validation and 80%/75% in testing.

The sample holds many counts of this clonotype. Its recognized antigen is unknown. No quality values exist for individual bases; no much larger clone is one base distant. TCR beta CDR3 regions were amplified from RNA transcripts. The first round of RT-PCR for the TCR CDR3 was performed with the HTBI primer set and the Qiagen OneStep RT-PCR kit. A second multiplex PCR round built the libraries, followed by size selection and purification. Libraries were sequenced paired-end with 100 bp reads on an Illumina HiSeq2000. From the authors' description of their analysis: SOAPnuke was used to process the raw data, removing reads that contained adapters or uncalled bases, had a mean Phred below 15, or lacked an exact match to the constant primer or identifier. COPE v1.2.5 was used to merge high-quality paired reads, and clonotypes were defined as unique nucleotide sequences. MiTCR v1.1 was used to align clonotypes to the IMGT TRBV, TRBD and TRBJ reference segments. Only V-J combinations with frequency above 0.0001, covering 99% to 99.2% of repertoires, were analysed. The TCS score was defined as F50 (clonal expansion) divided by E x V (chaos), with BLOSUM62-based TCRdist calculated between CDR3 peptides within each V-J. Welch's t-statistics and random forest reduced roughly 530 V-J features to 13, which were used in a naive Bayes classifier (R e1071). TCRdb itself trimmed the public reads at Q25 with fastp, ran MiXCR and retained productive beta chains. Rows matching on CDR3 protein sequence are summarized as one entry with the most common DNA and genes. Clone size and V and J calls follow TCRdb, not the original study. The sample profile shows approximately 520,000 distinct CDR3 sequences; roughly a quarter of them were found once. The ten most abundant clones make up roughly 12% of the sample.

Ophthalmopathy patients had moderately to severely active disease, Clinical Activity Score of at least 3, NOSPECS grade of at least 4, and duration under 3 months. Exclusion was applied to patients with uncontrolled infections, other autoimmune diseases, pregnancy or lactation. Diagnoses were established on the basis of clinical symptoms, serum thyroxine and TRAb, thyroid ultrasound, and orbital computed tomography. Ficoll-Paque density gradient centrifugation was used to isolate PBMCs from about 10 ml of fresh peripheral blood. Trizol reagent was used to extract total RNA, and RNA quality was then checked on an Agilent 2100 Bioanalyzer. V drops 4 bases and J drops 3 bases, leaving 4 bases in between. The germline V gene encodes CDR1 PRHDT and CDR2 FYEKMQ (reference sequence). Counted from cysteine to phenylalanine, this CDR3 has 11 amino acids. Left in the record is the CDR3 DNA by itself, 33 bases read in frame from the first base.

Sequencing was performed on blood. The chain uses TRBV13 and TRBJ2-7, with the D gene too uncertain to name. This receptor was taken from a woman younger than 45 with Graves' ophthalmopathy. The CDR3: CASSWNYEQYF. Read as DNA, the sequence is TGTGCCAGCAGCTGGAACTACGAGCAGTACTTC.